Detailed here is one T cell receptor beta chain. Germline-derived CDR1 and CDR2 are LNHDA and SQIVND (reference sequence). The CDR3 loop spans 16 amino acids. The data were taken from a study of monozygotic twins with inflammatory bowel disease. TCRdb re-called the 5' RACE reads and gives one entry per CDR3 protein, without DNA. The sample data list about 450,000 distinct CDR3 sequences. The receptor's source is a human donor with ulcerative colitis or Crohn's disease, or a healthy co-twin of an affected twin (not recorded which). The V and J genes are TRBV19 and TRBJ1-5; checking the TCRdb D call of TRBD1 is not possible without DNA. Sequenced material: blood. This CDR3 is CASRIDGTAYNQPQHF.